The 22 T cell receptor beta chains given below trace back to one sample, sequenced in a study of shared clonotypes between healthy human individuals. Only in-frame clones appear in the TCRdb table, and some are missing; sequencing was by immunoSEQ multiplex PCR. The sample consists of roughly 2.2 million clones, roughly 90% of them appearing once. Sequenced input: naive CD4+ T cells from PBMCs. Subset meaning: CD45RA+ positively selected. The source is a man younger than 30 in good health. Some clones in this sample may be carry-over from other donors' samples.

V gene TRBV18 combines with J gene TRBJ2-3, with D tentatively TRBD1 (7 bases). CDR1 is KGHSH, CDR2 LQKENI, per germline. CDR3 size: 15 residues. V lost 2 bases to trimming and J lost 6 bases, with 15 bases between them. The CDR3 loop is CASSPTPTGRDTQYF. The CDR3 bases are TGTGCCAGCTCACCAACTCCGACAGGGAGGGATACGCAGTATTTT.

The chain has TRBV6-1 and TRBJ1-5; D unclear. The CDR3 consists of 15 residues. V was trimmed by 1 base and J by 0 bases, leaving 7 bases between them. Looked up from germline, CDR1 is MNHNS and CDR2 is SASEGT. CDR3 DNA: TGTGCCAGCAGTGAAGTGGGTCTTAGCAATCAGCCCCAGCATTTT. Its translation is CASSEVGLSNQPQHF.

The gene calls are TRBV28 and TRBJ2-1; 9 bases map to TRBD1. The CDR3 length is 16 residues. The junction had 15 bases not matched to a gene; V was cut back by 6 bases and J by 9 bases. The germline gives CDR1 MDHEN, CDR2 SYDVKM. The CDR3 bases are TGTGCCAGCAGCAATCGGGGACAGGGCACCTTCCGTGAGCAGTTCTTC. Translating gives CASSNRGQGTFREQFF.

The V call is TRBV11-2, the J call TRBJ2-7; no clear D. V was pared by 3 bases and J by 6 bases, with 6 bases between. Per germline, CDR1 SGHAT and CDR2 FQNNGV. This CDR3 is built from 11 residues. CDR3 nucleotide sequence: TGTGCCAGCAGCTTTTACCGCGAGCAGTACTTC. It codes for CASSFYREQYF.

The V gene is TRBV5-1, the J gene TRBJ2-2; D uncertain. V was shortened by 1 base and J by 4 bases, with 14 bases between the two germline ends. The CDR3 is made up of 16 amino acids. Germline loops: CDR1 SGHRS, CDR2 YFSETQ. The CDR3 loop reads CASSLQVVSLTGELFF. The DNA for the CDR3 is TGCGCCAGCAGCTTGCAGGTGGTGTCTCTCACCGGGGAGCTGTTTTTT.

The chain employs TRBV7-2 and TRBJ2-5; 10 positions agree with TRBD2. The CDR3 runs 15 residues. From germline, CDR1 is SGHTA and CDR2 FQGNSA. Trimming removed 7 bases from V and 4 bases from J; junction bases left unmatched: 9. The chain's CDR3 is CASNRAGGLGETQYF. The CDR3 DNA sequence: TGTGCCAGCAACCGAGCGGGAGGGCTTGGAGAGACCCAGTACTTC.

The rearrangement uses TRBV29-1 and TRBJ1-4; no firm D call. The CDR3 length is 13 residues. The V end lost 5 bases, the J end lost 4 bases, and 11 bases lay between the germline ends. CDR1 is SQVTM and CDR2 is ANQGSEA in the germline V gene. The CDR3 spells CSVLGNYNEKLFF. The CDR3 DNA sequence: TGCAGCGTTCTAGGGAACTATAATGAAAAACTGTTTTTT.

J is TRBJ1-1 and V is TRBV9; 7 nucleotides align to TRBD1. Germline-derived CDR1 and CDR2 are SGDLS and YYNGEE. Trimming took 1 base from V and 6 from J; bases not matched to a gene: 9. The CDR3 length is 15 residues. CDR3 sequence reads: CASSVQGEHSAEAFF. The CDR3 region has the DNA TGTGCCAGCAGCGTACAGGGGGAGCATTCGGCTGAAGCTTTCTTT.

The rearrangement uses TRBV6-5 and TRBJ1-5, with 7 bases aligning to TRBD1. Looked up from germline, CDR1 is MNHEY and CDR2 is SVGAGI. The CDR3 runs to 14 residues. V was pared by 6 bases and J by 7 bases, with 9 bases of the junction left unmatched. The CDR3 DNA follows: TGTGCCAGCAGAGGACAGGTGGATGTCCAGCCCCAGCATTTT. It is translated as CASRGQVDVQPQHF.

The chain has TRBV6-5 and TRBJ2-2; D may be TRBD1 or TRBD2 (5 bases each). The CDR3 loop spans 15 amino acids. Trimming took off 0 bases at V and 6 bases at J, with 11 bases between the two ends. CDR1 and CDR2 (germline): MNHEY, SVGAGI. CDR3 loop: CASSYSRTGPGELFF. The CDR3 nucleotides read TGTGCCAGCAGTTACTCGAGAACGGGGCCCGGGGAGCTGTTTTTT.

The chain recombines TRBV15 with TRBJ1-1; D remains unclear. The germline V gene has CDR1 LNHNV and CDR2 YYDKDF (reference sequence). This CDR3 spans 13 amino acids. V lost 2 bases to trimming and J lost 8 bases, with 12 bases between them. The CDR3, as DNA: TGTGCCACCAGCAGACCGATGGACTCGGAAGCTTTCTTT. Its protein is CATSRPMDSEAFF.

The V and J genes are TRBV4-1 and TRBJ1-1; D is ambiguous. The germline CDR1 and CDR2 sequences are MGHRA and YSYEKL. The CDR3 loop spans 14 amino acids. V lost 4 bases, J lost 1 base, and 10 bases lay in between. The CDR3, as DNA: TGCGCCAGCAGCCCGAGCCAGTGGAACACTGAAGCTTTCTTT. Translation: CASSPSQWNTEAFF.

The chain joins TRBV19 to TRBJ1-5; D ambiguous. Trimming left V 8 bases short and J 3 bases short, with 14 bases between. The CDR3 spans 14 residues. CDR1 is LNHDA and CDR2 is SQIVND in the germline V gene (reference sequence). In DNA form, the CDR3 reads TGTGCCAGTGCGGTGCAGAATCTCAATCAGCCCCAGCATTTT. Protein: CASAVQNLNQPQHF.

The J gene is TRBJ2-3, the V gene TRBV5-6; 7 positions agree with TRBD2. Germline V lookup: CDR1 SGHDT, CDR2 YYEEEE. The CDR3 runs to 14 residues. With V trimmed by 3 bases and J by 1 base, 2 bases remained unmatched. This CDR3 reads CASSSRGGTDTQYF. The CDR3 bases are TGTGCCAGCAGCTCCCGGGGGGGCACAGATACGCAGTATTTT.

V usage is TRBV28 and J usage is TRBJ1-4; unclear D gene. Germline CDR1 reads MDHEN; CDR2 reads SYDVKM. This CDR3 is built from 12 residues. V lost 8 bases and J 8 bases, leaving 12 bases between the germline ends. In DNA form, the CDR3 reads TGTGCCAGCCGGAGAGGAGGAGAAAAACTGTTTTTT. This gives the protein CASRRGGEKLFF.

The V and J genes are TRBV28 and TRBJ1-5, with 7 nucleotides matching TRBD1. Germline values: CDR1 MDHEN, CDR2 SYDVKM. Unmatched junction bases numbered 12, after V lost 4 bases and J lost 6 bases. The CDR3 is made up of 16 amino acids. The CDR3 sequence: CASSWATGRKTQPQHF. The DNA for the CDR3 is TGTGCCAGCAGTTGGGCGACAGGGAGGAAAACTCAGCCCCAGCATTTT.

The chain combines TRBV7-2 with TRBJ2-3; 8 bases are a match to TRBD2. CDR3 length equals 15 residues. Trimming removed 5 bases from V and 3 bases from J; junction bases left unmatched: 7. Looked up from germline, CDR1 is SGHTA and CDR2 is FQGNSA. DNA of the CDR3: TGTGCCAGCAGCGTTAGCGGGATGGGGACAGATACGCAGTATTTT. Protein sequence: CASSVSGMGTDTQYF.

To note about this clone: Different DNA sequences within this sample yield the same CDR3. The V gene is TRBV5-1, the J gene TRBJ2-5, with TRBD1 as a possible D gene (6 bases). The CDR3 spans 13 residues. CDR1 and CDR2 from the germline V gene are SGHRS and YFSETQ. V dropped 3 bases and J dropped 2 bases, with 8 bases sitting between them. Here the CDR3 reads CASSWDTQETQYF. The DNA for the CDR3 is TGCGCCAGCAGCTGGGACACTCAAGAGACCCAGTACTTC.

This clone was recorded only once. Here the CDR3 DNA reads TGTGCCAACGGGGCCCAGAACTATGGCTACACCTTC. As protein: CANGAQNYGYTF. This chain uses TRBV2 with TRBJ1-2; D possibly corresponds to TRBD1 (5 bases). Germline V gene data show CDR1 as SNHLY and CDR2 as FYNNEI. CDR3 length: 12 residues. V was clipped by 10 bases and J by 2 bases, with 11 bases between them.

This rearrangement joins TRBV30 to TRBJ1-2; D is ambiguous. Trimming cost V 4 bases and J 6 bases, with 15 bases left between them. CDR1 and CDR2 from the germline V gene are GTSNPN and SVGIG (reference sequence). This CDR3 spans 13 amino acids. CDR3: CAWNPRGPHGYTF. The CDR3, as DNA: TGTGCCTGGAACCCCAGAGGTCCCCATGGCTACACCTTC.

This chain links TRBV5-4 with TRBJ2-7; 9 bases are shared with TRBD2. CDR1 SGHNT and CDR2 YYREEE come from the germline V gene (reference sequence). After removal of 4 bases from V and 5 bases from J, the junction contained 10 bases not matched to a gene. The CDR3 runs to 15 residues. The CDR3: CASSRDSGSRNEQYF. CDR3 in DNA: TGTGCCAGCAGCCGGGATAGCGGGAGTCGGAACGAGCAGTACTTC.

The genes are TRBV28 and TRBJ1-2; possibly TRBD1 for D (5 bases). The CDR3 is made up of 17 amino acids. CDR1 and CDR2 (germline): MDHEN, SYDVKM. V lost 4 bases, J lost 8 bases, and 26 bases lay in between. The CDR3 DNA reads as TGTGCCAGCAGTTCCCTCGGTGAAGGGGCGGCATTAAGAGGCTACACCTTC. It translates to CASSSLGEGAALRGYTF.